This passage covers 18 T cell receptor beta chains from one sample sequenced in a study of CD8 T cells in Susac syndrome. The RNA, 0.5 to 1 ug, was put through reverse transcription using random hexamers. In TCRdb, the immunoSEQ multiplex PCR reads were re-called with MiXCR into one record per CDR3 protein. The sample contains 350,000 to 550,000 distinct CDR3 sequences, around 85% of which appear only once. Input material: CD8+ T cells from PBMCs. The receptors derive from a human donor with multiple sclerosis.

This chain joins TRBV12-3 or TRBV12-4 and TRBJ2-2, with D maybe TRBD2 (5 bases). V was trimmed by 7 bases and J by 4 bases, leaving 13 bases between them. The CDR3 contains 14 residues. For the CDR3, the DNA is TGTGCCAGCACCAGAGGGTTGGTCACCGGGGAGCTGTTTTTT. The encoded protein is CASTRGLVTGELFF.

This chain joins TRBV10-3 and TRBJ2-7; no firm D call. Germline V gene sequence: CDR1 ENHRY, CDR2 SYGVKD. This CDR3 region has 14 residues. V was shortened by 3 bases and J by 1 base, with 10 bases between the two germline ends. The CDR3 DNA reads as TGTGCCATCAGTGACCGGTCAGTTTCCTACGAGCAGTACTTC. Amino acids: CAISDRSVSYEQYF.

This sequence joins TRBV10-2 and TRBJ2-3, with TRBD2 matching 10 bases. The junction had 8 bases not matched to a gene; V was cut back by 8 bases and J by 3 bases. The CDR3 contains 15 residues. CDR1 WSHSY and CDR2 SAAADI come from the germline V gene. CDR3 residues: CASGGLAGATDTQYF. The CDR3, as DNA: TGCGCCAGCGGGGGGCTAGCGGGGGCAACAGATACGCAGTATTTT.

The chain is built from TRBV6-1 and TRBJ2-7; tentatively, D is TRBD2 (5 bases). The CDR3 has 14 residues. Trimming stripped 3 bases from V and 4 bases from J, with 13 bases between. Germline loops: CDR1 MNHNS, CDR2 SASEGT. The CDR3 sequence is CASSDLLGLYEQYF. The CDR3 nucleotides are TGTGCCAGCAGTGACCTCCTAGGACTTTACGAGCAGTACTTC.

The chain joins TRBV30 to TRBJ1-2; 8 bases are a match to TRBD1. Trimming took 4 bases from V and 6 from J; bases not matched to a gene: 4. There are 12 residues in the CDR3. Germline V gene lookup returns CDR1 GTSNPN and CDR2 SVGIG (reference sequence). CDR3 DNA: TGTGCCTGGACCACAGGGGGTCATGGCTACACCTTC. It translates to CAWTTGGHGYTF.

This chain's CDR3 is CASSIGTGGEQFF. The CDR3 DNA follows: TGTGCCAGTAGTATAGGGACAGGGGGTGAGCAGTTCTTC. V is TRBV19 and J is TRBJ2-1, with 10 nucleotides matching TRBD1. The V segment lost 1 base and the J segment 9 bases; nucleotides outside the gene matches: 0. The length of the CDR3 is 13 residues. Germline CDR1 reads LNHDA; CDR2 reads SQIVND (reference sequence). Full variable domain (remainder filled in from reference TRBV19 and TRBJ2-1): DGGITQSPKYLFRKEGQNVTLSCEQNLNHDAMYWYRQDPGQGLRLIYYSQIVNDFQKGDIAEGYSVSREKKESFPLTVTSAQKNPTAFYLCASSIGTGGEQFFGPGTRLTVL.

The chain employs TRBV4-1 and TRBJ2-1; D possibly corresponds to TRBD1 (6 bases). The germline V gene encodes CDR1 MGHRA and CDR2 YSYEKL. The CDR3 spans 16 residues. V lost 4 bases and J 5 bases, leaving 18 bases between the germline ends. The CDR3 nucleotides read TGCGCCAGCAGCCCAGAGACAGTGCCAGGGGACAATGAGCAGTTCTTC. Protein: CASSPETVPGDNEQFF.

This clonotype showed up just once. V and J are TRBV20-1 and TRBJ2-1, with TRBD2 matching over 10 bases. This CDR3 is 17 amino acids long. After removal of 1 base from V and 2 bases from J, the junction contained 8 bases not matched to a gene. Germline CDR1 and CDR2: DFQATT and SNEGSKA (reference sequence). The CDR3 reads CSARASGGAQTYNEQFF. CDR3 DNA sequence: TGCAGTGCTAGAGCTAGCGGGGGAGCCCAGACCTACAATGAGCAGTTCTTC.

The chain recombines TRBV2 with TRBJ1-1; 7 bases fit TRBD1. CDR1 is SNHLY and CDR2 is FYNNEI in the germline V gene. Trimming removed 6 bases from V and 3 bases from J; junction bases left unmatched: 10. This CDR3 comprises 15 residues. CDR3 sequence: CASRRTGEPDTEAFF. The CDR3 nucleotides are TGTGCCAGCAGGAGAACAGGGGAACCGGACACTGAAGCTTTCTTT.

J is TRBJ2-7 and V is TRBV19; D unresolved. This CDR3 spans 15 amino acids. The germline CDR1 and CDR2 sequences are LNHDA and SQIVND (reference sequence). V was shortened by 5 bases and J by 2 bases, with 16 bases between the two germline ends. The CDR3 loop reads CASSSRAQFAYEQYF. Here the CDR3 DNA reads TGTGCCAGTAGTTCCCGGGCCCAATTCGCCTACGAGCAGTACTTC.

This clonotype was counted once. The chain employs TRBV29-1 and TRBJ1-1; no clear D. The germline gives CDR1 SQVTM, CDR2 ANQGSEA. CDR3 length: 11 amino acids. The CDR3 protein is CGGKPNTEAFF. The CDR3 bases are TGCGGCGGCAAGCCGAACACTGAAGCTTTCTTT. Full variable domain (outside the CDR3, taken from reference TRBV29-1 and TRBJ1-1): SAVISQKPSRDICQRGTSLTIQCQVDSQVTMMFWYRQQPGQSLTLIATANQGSEATYESGFVIDKFPISRPNLTFSTLTVSNMSPEDSSIYLCGGKPNTEAFFGQGTRLTVV.

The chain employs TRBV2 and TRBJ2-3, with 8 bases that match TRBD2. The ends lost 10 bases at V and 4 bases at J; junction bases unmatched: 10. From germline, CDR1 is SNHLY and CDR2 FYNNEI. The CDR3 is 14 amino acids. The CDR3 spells CATGPGLEADTQYF. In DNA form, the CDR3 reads TGTGCCACCGGTCCGGGACTAGAAGCAGATACGCAGTATTTT. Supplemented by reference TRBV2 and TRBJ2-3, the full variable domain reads EPEVTQTPSHQVTQMGQEVILRCVPISNHLYFYWYRQILGQKVEFLVSFYNNEISEKSEIFDDQFSVERPDGSNFTLKIRSTKLEDSAMYFCATGPGLEADTQYFGPGTRLTVL.

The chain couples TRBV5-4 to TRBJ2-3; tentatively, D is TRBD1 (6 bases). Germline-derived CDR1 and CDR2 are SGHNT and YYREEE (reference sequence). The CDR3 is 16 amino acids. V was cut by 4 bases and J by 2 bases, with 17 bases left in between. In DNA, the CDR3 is TGTGCCAGCAGCGTGTCACAGGGTAGGGACACAGATACGCAGTATTTT. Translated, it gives CASSVSQGRDTDTQYF.

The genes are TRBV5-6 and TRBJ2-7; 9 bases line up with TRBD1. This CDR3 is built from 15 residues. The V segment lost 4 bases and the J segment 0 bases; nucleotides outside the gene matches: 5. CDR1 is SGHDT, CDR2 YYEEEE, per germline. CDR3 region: CASSMTGGNSYEQYF. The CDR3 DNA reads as TGTGCCAGCAGCATGACAGGGGGAAACTCCTACGAGCAGTACTTC.

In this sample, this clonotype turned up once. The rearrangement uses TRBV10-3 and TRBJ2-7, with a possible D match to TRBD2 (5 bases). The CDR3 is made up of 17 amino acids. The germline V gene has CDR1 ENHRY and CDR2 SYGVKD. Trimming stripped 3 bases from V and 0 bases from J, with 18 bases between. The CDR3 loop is CAISDHGVADGSYEQYF. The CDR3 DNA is TGTGCCATCAGTGACCACGGGGTGGCGGACGGCTCCTACGAGCAGTACTTC.

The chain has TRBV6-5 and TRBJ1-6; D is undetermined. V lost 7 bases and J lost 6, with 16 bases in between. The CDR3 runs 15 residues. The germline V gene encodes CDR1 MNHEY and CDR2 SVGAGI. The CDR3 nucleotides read TGTGCCAGCAATCTGGGTAGAGGGCCTAATTCACCCCTCCACTTT. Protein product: CASNLGRGPNSPLHF.

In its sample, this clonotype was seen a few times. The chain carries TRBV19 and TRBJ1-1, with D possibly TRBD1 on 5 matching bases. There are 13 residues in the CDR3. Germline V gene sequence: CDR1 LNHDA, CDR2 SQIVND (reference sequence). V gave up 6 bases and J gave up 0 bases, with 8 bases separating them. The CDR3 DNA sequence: TGTGCCAGTAGGTCAGGGCTGAACACTGAAGCTTTCTTT. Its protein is CASRSGLNTEAFF.

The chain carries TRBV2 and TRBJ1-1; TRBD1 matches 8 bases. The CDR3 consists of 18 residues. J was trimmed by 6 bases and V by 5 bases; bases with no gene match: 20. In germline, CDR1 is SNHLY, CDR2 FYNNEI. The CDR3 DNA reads TGTGCCAGCAGTCGGACTGACAGGGGCCCCTTTTTTTTCGCTGAAGCTTTCTTT. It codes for CASSRTDRGPFFFAEAFF.